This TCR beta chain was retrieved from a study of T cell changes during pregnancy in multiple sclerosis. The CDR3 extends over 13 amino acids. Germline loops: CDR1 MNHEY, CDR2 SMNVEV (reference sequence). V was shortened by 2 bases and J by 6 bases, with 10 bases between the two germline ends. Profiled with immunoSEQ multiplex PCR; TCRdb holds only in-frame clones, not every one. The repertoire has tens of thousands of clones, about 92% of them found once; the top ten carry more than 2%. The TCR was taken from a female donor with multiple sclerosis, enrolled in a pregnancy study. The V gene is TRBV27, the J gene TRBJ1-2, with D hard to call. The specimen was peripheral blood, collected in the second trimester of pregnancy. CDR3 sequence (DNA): TGTGCCAGCAGTTTAAACTCGGGGAATGGCTACACCTTC. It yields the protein CASSLNSGNGYTF.